This entry is about one T cell receptor beta chain. Sequencing used immunoSEQ multiplex PCR; TCRdb keeps in-frame clones, though not all of them. The sample holds about 110,000 clones; 71% are singletons and the top ten take 0.75% to 1%. The data derive from a study of blood T cell repertoires in COVID-19. Across the whole study: Samples representing acute and convalescent COVID-19 were sourced from the United States, Italy and Spain.

The CDR3 is made up of 17 amino acids. The sequenced sample consisted of peripheral blood. This sequence originates from a human donor with acute or convalescent COVID-19. The donor label of this sample is uncertain. The chain joins TRBV21-1 to TRBJ2-3; the table names TRBD2, a call not compared with the DNA. TRBV21-1 is a pseudogene. CDR3 in amino acids: CASSGTVAGGLTDTQYF. For the CDR3, the DNA is TGTGCCAGCAGTGGTACGGTAGCGGGGGGTCTCACAGATACGCAGTATTTT.